This TCR beta chain originates from a study of Ad26.COV2.S vaccination and SARS-CoV-2 variants. Study details: A COV1001 Ad26.COV2.S trial-arm participant provided the sample. Intramuscular Ad26.COV2.S doses were given once or twice, 56 days apart. Study-level findings and limits: Vaccine and placebo recipients had similar non-spike TCR breadth.

The sample's treatment: roughly 18 received Ad26.COV2.S at low or high dose, single or two shots; about 5 received placebo; per-sample allocation not given. Sampling was performed 63 days after the first vaccine or placebo injection. The vaccine delivered Wuhan-strain SARS-CoV-2 spike through an Ad26 vector. A word on this clone: Its target is not known.

The CDR3 has 16 residues. CDR1 and CDR2 (germline): MNHEY, SMNVEV (reference sequence). Trimming stripped 6 bases from V and 2 bases from J, with 20 bases between. Using immunoSEQ multiplex PCR, the repertoire was profiled, and TCRdb retains in-frame clones only, with some absent. The sample carries hundreds of thousands of clones, 89% recorded once. Sequences were derived from peripheral blood, sampled in a trial of Ad26.COV2.S vaccine versus placebo. This clonotype was obtained from a person between 18 and 65 years old who received the Ad26.COV2.S COVID-19 vaccine or a placebo. V and J are TRBV27 and TRBJ2-7; no reliable D call. The CDR3 DNA is TGTGCCAGCAGCCGGCAAGGATTAGCCGCCACCTACGAGCAGTACTTC. Translation gives CASSRQGLAATYEQYF.